This TCR beta chain was profiled in a study of Ad26.COV2.S vaccination and SARS-CoV-2 variants. V lost 2 bases and J lost 8; bases outside the gene matches: 6. The germline V gene encodes CDR1 MNHEY and CDR2 SMNVEV (reference sequence). The CDR3 consists of 14 residues. Repertoires were generated with immunoSEQ multiplex PCR, while TCRdb's copy carries only in-frame clones and drops some. Found here are some 250,000 clones, approximately 87% of them singletons; the top ten hold roughly a tenth. This sample's treatment: about 20 received Ad26.COV2.S at low or high dose, single or two shots; 5 received placebo; per-sample allocation not given. Day 63 after the first vaccine or placebo injection was the time point for sampling.

The sequences come from peripheral blood, collected in a trial of Ad26.COV2.S vaccine versus placebo. This TCR came from a person aged 18-60 years who received the Ad26.COV2.S COVID-19 vaccine or a placebo. The V and J genes are TRBV27 and TRBJ2-3; TRBD2 matches 8 bases. The CDR3 DNA follows: TGTGCCAGCAGTTTAGTGGCGGGGGGCGGTACGCAGTATTTT. It specifies CASSLVAGGGTQYF.